A selection of T cell receptor beta chains follows, all from one sample in a study of shared T cell receptors in the human thymus. TCRdb's copy holds only in-frame clones and misses some; the assay was immunoSEQ multiplex PCR. The sample lists 500,000 to 550,000 clones; 75% to 80% were seen once. The sample was also linked to a second study, of human thymus T cells.

The sample consisted of thymocytes. These receptors all come from a boy under two years old with a congenital heart defect. CDR3s include the opening cysteine and the closing phenylalanine or tryptophan. Rows may omit the clone size; those that give it use once, few, many or a size class.

v_gene,abundance,j_gene,CDR3aa
TRBV11-2,NA,TRBJ2-7,CASSLVTVAGGQEQYF
TRBV7-9,NA,TRBJ2-1,CASRIGLSSYNEQFF
TRBV4-2,NA,TRBJ2-7,CASSQEVLAGSVEQYF
TRBV4-2,once,TRBJ2-3,CASSQDAASDTQYF
TRBV14,NA,TRBJ1-1,CASSQGPGNTEAFF
TRBV6-1,few,TRBJ2-7,CASSDWLAGVGEYEQYF
TRBV30,few,TRBJ2-7,CAWSEFLLGRRDGGRAYEQYF
TRBV12-5,NA,TRBJ1-2,CASVLEGRLRYTF
TRBV9,NA,TRBJ2-1,CASSPDRSNEQFF
TRBV6-1,NA,TRBJ1-1,CASSETKDRGLNTEAFF
TRBV6-4,NA,TRBJ2-1,CASSGTSGRNNEQFF
TRBV6-1,NA,TRBJ2-7,CASSSGHQYEQYF
TRBV10-3,NA,TRBJ2-2,CATADRENTGELFF
TRBV11-3,few,TRBJ2-5,CASSPETGPMAAQYF
TRBV6-4,NA,TRBJ2-2,CARSDTGNTGELFF
TRBV6-5,once,TRBJ2-7,CASSRRTSGSYEQYF
TRBV30,NA,TRBJ2-3,CAWSLLASGTDTQYF
TRBV6-1,NA,TRBJ2-6,CASSGYTGSGANVLTF
TRBV7-2,NA,TRBJ2-1,CAITREGNEQFF
TRBV11-2,NA,TRBJ2-2,CASSLGGAGELFF
TRBV2,NA,TRBJ2-1,CASLGTSGSKSYNEQFF
TRBV7-2,NA,TRBJ2-5,CASSLKREDQETQYF
TRBV6-5,once,TRBJ2-1,CASSPPGSGHNEQFF
TRBV7-2,NA,TRBJ2-7,CASSIGSGHYEQYF
TRBV5-1,NA,TRBJ2-2,CASSLVAGKGNTGELFF
TRBV5-1,few,TRBJ2-7,CASSQGTSGSYEQYF
TRBV9,few,TRBJ2-2,CASSERENTGELFF
TRBV25-1,few,TRBJ2-3,CASRGTRFPDTDTQYF
TRBV7-8,NA,TRBJ1-5,CASSSLDPPGVNQPQHF
TRBV5-4,few,TRBJ1-1,CASSLAAQGAGTEAFF
TRBV14,NA,TRBJ2-1,CASSQDESSGRPYNEQFF
TRBV27,NA,TRBJ2-7,CASRSRGHYYYEQYF
TRBV5-1,NA,TRBJ2-7,CASSPTDRGYEQYF
TRBV7-2,NA,TRBJ2-7,CASSLGANTISYEQYF
TRBV15,NA,TRBJ1-5,CATSRVPIGQGNQPQHF
TRBV14,NA,TRBJ2-2,CASSQEGDSRVGELFF
TRBV6-5,NA,TRBJ1-5,CASRPGTGGQQPQHF
TRBV5-4,NA,TRBJ2-5,CASSLEDRGCNETQYF
TRBV6-4,once,TRBJ2-6,CASSPFGQASSGANVLTF
TRBV15,NA,TRBJ1-3,CATSRDQGAGNTIYF
TRBV4-3,few,TRBJ2-7,CASSQYARRPYEQYF
TRBV4-3,few,TRBJ2-5,CASSQDCLGREEMKETQYF
TRBV7-2,NA,TRBJ2-2,CASSHPRSGRADGTGELFF
TRBV7-9,NA,TRBJ1-5,CASSSPGGSLGDNQPQHF
TRBV14,NA,TRBJ1-4,CASSRLPGQEPPVGEKLFF
TRBV4-1,NA,TRBJ1-3,CASSPTGPTSGNTIYF
TRBV14,NA,TRBJ1-4,CASSEEGGTGEKLFF
TRBV5-6,NA,TRBJ2-5,CASSLASGRGYQETQYF
TRBV6-1,NA,TRBJ2-2,CATLDGVTGELFF
TRBV5-1,NA,TRBJ2-7,CASSCRQGHSYEQYF